What follows is one T cell receptor beta chain and its context. No antigen is known for it. These data originate in a study of cytotoxic CD8 clonotypes in ibrutinib-treated CLL. Notes on the study in general: Clonality showed a rise at ibrutinib response that reversed toward baseline at progression.

In germline, CDR1 is SGHVS, CDR2 FQNEAQ. The V gene end was trimmed by 1 base and the J gene end by 4 bases; junction bases not matched to a gene: 6. The CDR3 runs 16 residues. Method: immunoSEQ multiplex PCR; TCRdb's copy keeps in-frame clones and lacks some. The sample records 300,000 to 400,000 clones, 60% to 80% being singletons. The chain recombines TRBV7-8 with TRBJ2-3; 9 bases fit TRBD2. The source of this sequence is a human donor with chronic lymphocytic leukemia. The sample in question was PBMCs, obtained after 36 months of ibrutinib treatment. CDR3 loop: CASSLEIAGASDTQYF. CDR3 sequence (DNA): TGTGCCAGCAGCTTAGAAATAGCGGGGGCTTCAGATACGCAGTATTTT.